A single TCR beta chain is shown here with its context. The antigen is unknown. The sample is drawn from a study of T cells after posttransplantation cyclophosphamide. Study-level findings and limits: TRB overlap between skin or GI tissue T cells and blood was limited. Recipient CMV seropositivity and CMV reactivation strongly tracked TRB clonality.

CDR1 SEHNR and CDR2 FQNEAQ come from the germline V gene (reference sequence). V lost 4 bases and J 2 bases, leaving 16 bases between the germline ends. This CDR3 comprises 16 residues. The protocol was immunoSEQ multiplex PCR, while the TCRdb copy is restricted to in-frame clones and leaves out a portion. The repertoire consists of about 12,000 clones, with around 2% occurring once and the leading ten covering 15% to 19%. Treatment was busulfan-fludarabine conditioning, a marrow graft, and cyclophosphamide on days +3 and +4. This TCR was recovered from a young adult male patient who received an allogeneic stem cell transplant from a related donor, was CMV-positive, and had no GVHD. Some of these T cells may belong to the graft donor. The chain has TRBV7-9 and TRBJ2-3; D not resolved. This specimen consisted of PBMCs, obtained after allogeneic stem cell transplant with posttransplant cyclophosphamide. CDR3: CASSYLVAGYTDTQYF. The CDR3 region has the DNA TGTGCCAGCAGCTACCTGGTGGCAGGCTACACAGATACGCAGTATTTT.